This entry features one T cell receptor beta chain sequence. Its target is unknown. At one boundary the junction diverges from the germline segment, which might be a read error. Germline values: CDR1 SQVTM, CDR2 ANQGSEA. The CDR3 is 14 residues long. TCRdb ran MiXCR on the 5' RACE reads and lists one entry per CDR3 protein. Of 1.5 million to 2 million distinct CDR3 sequences in the sample, 25% to 35% were seen once. Healthy Caucasian individuals made up all the donors. This entry comes from a study of identical twins. Findings and limits, study-wide: Excess twin sharing in beta out-of-frame sequences was weaker. There was an excess of low generation probability in the out-of-frame alpha sequences that twins shared. Models came in too low on out-of-frame TCR alpha sharing in monozygotic twins.

Sequencing input: cord blood. This sequence was found in a newborn girl in good health. The chain recombines TRBV29-1 with TRBJ2-7; TRBD1 agrees at 9 bases. CDR3 loop: CCVESRDRDYEQYF. CDR3 DNA sequence: TGCTGCGTGGAGTCCCGGGACAGGGATTACGAGCAGTACTTC.